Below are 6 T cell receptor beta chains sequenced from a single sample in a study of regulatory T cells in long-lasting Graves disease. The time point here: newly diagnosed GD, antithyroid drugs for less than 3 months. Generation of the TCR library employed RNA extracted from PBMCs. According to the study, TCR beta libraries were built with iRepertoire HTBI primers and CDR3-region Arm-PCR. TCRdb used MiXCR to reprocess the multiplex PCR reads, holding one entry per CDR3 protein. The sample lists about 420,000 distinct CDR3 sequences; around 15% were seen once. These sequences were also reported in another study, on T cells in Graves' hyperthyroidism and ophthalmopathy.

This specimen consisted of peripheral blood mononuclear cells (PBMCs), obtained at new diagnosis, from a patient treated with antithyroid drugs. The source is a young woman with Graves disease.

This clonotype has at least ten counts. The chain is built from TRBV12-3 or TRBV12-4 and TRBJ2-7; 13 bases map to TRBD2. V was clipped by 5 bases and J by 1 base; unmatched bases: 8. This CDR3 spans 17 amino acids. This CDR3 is CASSPTSGRIGSYEQYF. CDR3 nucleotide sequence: TGTGCCAGCAGTCCGACTAGCGGGAGGATAGGGTCCTACGAGCAGTACTTC.

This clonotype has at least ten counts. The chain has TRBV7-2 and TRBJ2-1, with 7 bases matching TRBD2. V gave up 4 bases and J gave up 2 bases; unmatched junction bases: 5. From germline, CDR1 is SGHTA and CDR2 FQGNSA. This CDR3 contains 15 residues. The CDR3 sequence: CASSSSGNPYNEQFF. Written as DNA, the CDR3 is TGTGCCAGCAGCTCTAGCGGAAATCCCTACAATGAGCAGTTCTTC.

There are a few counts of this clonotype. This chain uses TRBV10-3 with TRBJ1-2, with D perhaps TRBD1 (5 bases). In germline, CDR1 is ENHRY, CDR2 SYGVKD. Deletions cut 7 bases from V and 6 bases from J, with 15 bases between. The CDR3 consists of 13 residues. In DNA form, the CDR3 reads TGTGCCATCACCCAGGACACCCTAGATGGCTACACCTTC. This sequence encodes CAITQDTLDGYTF.

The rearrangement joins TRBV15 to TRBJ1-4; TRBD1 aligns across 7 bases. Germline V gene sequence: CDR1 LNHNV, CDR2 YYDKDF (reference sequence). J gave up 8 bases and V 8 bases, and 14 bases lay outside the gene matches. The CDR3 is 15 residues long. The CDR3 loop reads CATQEQGRGVEKLFF. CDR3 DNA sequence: TGTGCCACCCAAGAACAGGGGCGTGGGGTGGAAAAACTGTTTTTT.

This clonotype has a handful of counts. The CDR3 spells CASSFQGASDTQYF. CDR3 nucleotide sequence: TGTGCCAGCAGCTTTCAGGGGGCGTCAGATACGCAGTATTTT. The chain joins TRBV7-3 to TRBJ2-3; the match to TRBD1 covers 8 bases. J gave up 4 bases and V 3 bases, and 3 bases lay outside the gene matches. The CDR3 is 14 residues long. The V gene's germline CDR1 is SGHTA and CDR2 FQGTGA. Complete variable domain (other parts from reference TRBV7-3 and TRBJ2-3): GAGVSQTPSNKVTEKGKYVELRCDPISGHTALYWYRQSLGQGPEFLIYFQGTGAADDSGLPNDRFFAVRPEGSVSTLKIQRTERGDSAVYLCASSFQGASDTQYFGPGTRLTVL.

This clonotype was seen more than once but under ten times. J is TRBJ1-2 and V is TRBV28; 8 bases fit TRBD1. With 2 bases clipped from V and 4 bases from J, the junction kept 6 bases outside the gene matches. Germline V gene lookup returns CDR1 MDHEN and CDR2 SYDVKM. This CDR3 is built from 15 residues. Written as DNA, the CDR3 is TGTGCCAGCAGTTTAGTCCTGGGACAGGTCTATGGCTACACCTTC. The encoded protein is CASSLVLGQVYGYTF.